This TCR beta chain was observed in a study of read filtering for tumor transcriptome and immune sequencing. On the study more broadly: Whole-transcriptome libraries were prepared after DNase treatment. TCR-mapped reads were about 3.5 to 11 million with IR-seq versus roughly 80 to 1,300 with RNA-seq.

From roughly 0.4 ug of RNA, a library with molecular barcoded alpha/delta and beta/gamma adaptors was made. TCRdb recomputed calls from the reads with MiXCR, one row per CDR3 protein. The sample lists approximately 150,000 distinct CDR3 sequences, approximately 13% seen once, with 7% to 9% in the top ten. The CDR3 loop spans 17 amino acids. Germline CDR1 is ENHRY and CDR2 is SYGVKD. Trimming removed 10 bases from V and 1 base from J, with 20 bases in between. This clonotype was seen ten or more times. Its matching antigen is unknown. Broader study findings: RNA-seq captured clonotypes less deeply and reliably than IR-seq.

The clonotype originates from a donor at least 40 years old with multiple myeloma. This rearrangement joins TRBV10-3 to TRBJ2-6, with D possibly TRBD2 on 6 matching bases. The specimen sequenced was a population of CD138-negative cells sorted from bone marrow. CDR3 DNA sequence: TGTGCCACCAGGGAGACTAGAGGGAGTTCTGGGGCCAACGTCCTGACTTTC. Protein: CATRETRGSSGANVLTF.